This T cell receptor beta chain was captured in a study of Tregs in tolerant kidney transplant recipients. As for the study in general: Sorting used antibodies to exclude donor cells.

Repertoires were generated with immunoSEQ multiplex PCR, while TCRdb's copy carries only in-frame clones and drops some. Counted here are about 44,000 clones, nearly 97% occurring once; the ten biggest clones make up around 0.35%. This clone was observed a single time. Its antigen is as yet unknown. The specimen was Tregs from blood cultured with allogeneic cells. The source of this sequence is a human donor in good health.

The CDR3 protein is CAISENMNTEAFF. CDR3 in DNA: TGTGCCATCAGTGAGAACATGAACACTGAAGCTTTCTTT. This chain uses TRBV10-3 with TRBJ1-1, with no clear D. V lost 2 bases and J lost 0, with 4 bases in between. Germline CDR1 reads ENHRY; CDR2 reads SYGVKD. CDR3 length: 13 amino acids.